The clone carrying this TCR beta chain appeared a single time. Germline assignment: CDR1 LNHDA and CDR2 SQIVND (reference sequence). This CDR3 is built from 14 residues. Trimming left V 3 bases short and J 7 bases short, with 13 bases between. Sequencing used immunoSEQ v3.0 at survey level. The method was immunoSEQ multiplex PCR; TCRdb's version includes in-frame clones alone and lacks a portion of them. Altogether some 43,000 clones are present, around nine tenths being singletons, with the ten largest covering roughly 5%. The data belong to a study of long-term antiretroviral therapy in people with HIV.

Specimen: unsorted PBMCs, collected 0.1 years before starting antiretroviral therapy. The clonotype comes from a woman between 50 and 59 years old with HIV. The J gene is TRBJ1-5, the V gene TRBV19; D is uncertain. The CDR3 nucleotides read TGTGCCAGTAGTATCGGGCCTAAACCCCAGCCCCAGCATTTT. It codes for CASSIGPKPQPQHF.